These T cell receptor beta chains were read from a single sample in a study of T cell responses to AZD1222 COVID-19 vaccine. Assay: immunoSEQ multiplex PCR; the TCRdb copy retains only in-frame clones and omits some. The repertoire holds under 35,000 clones, 80% to 90% seen once, with 6.8% in the top ten. Here the sequenced sample was peripheral blood, taken on day 0 of AZD1222 vaccination. The receptors were sampled from an adult in good health. CDR3s include the opening cysteine and the closing phenylalanine or tryptophan. A D gene is named only where the DNA matches it firmly. Clone sizes are given selectively: once, few, many, or a class where the clone is expanded.

>NA|TRBJ2-6|NA|TRBV7-7
CASSPLGQGPSSGANVLTF
TGTGCTAGCAGCCCCCTAGGACAAGGCCCATCCTCTGGGGCCAACGTCCTGACTTTC
>NA|TRBJ1-6|NA|TRBV30
CAWAPDGNSPLHF
TGTGCCTGGGCGCCGGACGGTAATTCACCCCTCCACTTT
>NA|TRBJ2-2|once|TRBV7-9
CASSTIGGELFF
TGTGCCAGCAGCACTATCGGCGGGGAGCTGTTTTTT
>TRBD1|TRBJ1-2|NA|TRBV28
CASSIPGQGSGYTF
TGTGCCAGCAGTATCCCGGGACAGGGTTCTGGCTACACCTTC
>TRBD2|TRBJ2-1|NA|TRBV15
CATSRVGGGSYNEQFF
TGTGCCACCAGCAGAGTGGGCGGGGGCTCCTACAATGAGCAGTTCTTC
>TRBD1|TRBJ1-2|NA|TRBV12-5
CASGSGQGDGYTF
TGTGCTAGTGGGTCCGGACAGGGCGATGGCTACACCTTC
>NA|TRBJ1-2|NA|TRBV29-1
CSVESAVNYGYTF
TGCAGCGTTGAATCTGCGGTTAACTATGGCTACACCTTC
>TRBD2|TRBJ2-7|NA|TRBV9
CASSAGLAGDYEQYF
TGTGCCAGCAGCGCAGGACTAGCGGGAGATTACGAGCAGTACTTC
>NA|TRBJ1-2|NA|TRBV15
CATSRDFIGYTF
TGTGCCACCAGCAGAGACTTTATAGGCTACACCTTC
>TRBD1|TRBJ1-5|NA|TRBV28
CASSPPTGWGNQPQHF
TGTGCCAGCAGTCCCCCGACAGGGTGGGGCAATCAGCCCCAGCATTTT
>TRBD1|TRBJ2-3|NA|TRBV6-4
CASRLGTGDTDTQYF
TGTGCCAGCAGACTCGGGACAGGGGACACAGATACGCAGTATTTT
>NA|TRBJ2-1|NA|TRBV28
CASSLLSGRVNEQFF
TGTGCCAGCAGTTTATTGTCGGGCAGGGTGAATGAGCAGTTCTTC
>TRBD1|TRBJ1-2|NA|TRBV28
CASSGGQVDGYTF
TGTGCCAGCAGTGGGGGACAGGTTGATGGCTACACCTTC
>TRBD1|TRBJ2-7|NA|TRBV27
CASSLRDRGYEQYF
TGTGCCAGCAGTTTACGGGACAGGGGCTACGAGCAGTACTTC
>NA|TRBJ1-5|NA|TRBV6-5
CASKLSGLGNQPQHF
TGTGCCAGCAAACTATCAGGGTTAGGGAATCAGCCCCAGCATTTT
>NA|TRBJ1-1|NA|TRBV5-4
CASSLGIVNTEAFF
TGTGCCAGCAGCTTGGGAATTGTGAACACTGAAGCTTTCTTT
>TRBD1|TRBJ1-1|NA|TRBV9
CASSVAGTGPTEAFF
TGTGCCAGCAGCGTAGCTGGGACAGGGCCCACTGAAGCTTTCTTT
>NA|TRBJ2-1|NA|TRBV7-6
CASSSQSATLFNEQFF
TGTGCCAGCAGCTCCCAAAGCGCCACCCTTTTCAATGAGCAGTTCTTC
>NA|TRBJ2-5|NA|TRBV4-1
CASSQTGNQETQYF
TGCGCCAGCAGCCAAACAGGAAACCAAGAGACCCAGTACTTC
>TRBD1|TRBJ1-1|NA|TRBV24-1
CATSDSGTENTEAFF
TGTGCCACCAGTGACTCCGGGACAGAGAACACTGAAGCTTTCTTT
>NA|TRBJ2-5|NA|TRBV5-1
CASSSAGETQYF
TGCGCCAGCAGCTCTGCGGGGGAGACCCAGTACTTC
>TRBD2|TRBJ2-7|NA|TRBV7-2
CASSLGASGKYEQYF
TGTGCCAGCAGCTTAGGAGCTAGCGGGAAATACGAGCAGTACTTC
>NA|TRBJ2-1|NA|TRBV2
CASRLGLGRADEQFF
TGTGCCAGCAGACTCGGGTTGGGACGGGCCGATGAGCAGTTCTTC
>NA|TRBJ1-5|NA|TRBV28
CASSWDIRNQPQHF
TGTGCCAGCAGCTGGGACATACGGAATCAGCCCCAGCATTTT
>NA|TRBJ1-2|once|TRBV12-3/TRBV12-4
CASSLQPNYGYTF
TGTGCCAGCAGTTTACAGCCTAACTATGGCTACACCTTC
>NA|TRBJ1-3|NA|TRBV30
CAWTEGGAIAGNTIYF
TGTGCCTGGACCGAAGGGGGAGCAATCGCCGGAAACACCATATATTTT
>NA|TRBJ2-3|few|TRBV28
CASRGYYTDTQYF
TGTGCCAGCAGGGGGTACTACACAGATACGCAGTATTTT
>TRBD2|TRBJ2-2|NA|TRBV7-6
CASSLTSGFTGELFF
TGTGCCAGCAGCTTAACTAGCGGGTTCACCGGGGAGCTGTTTTTT
>TRBD1|TRBJ1-1|NA|TRBV27
CASSWGTGGTEAFF
TGTGCCAGCAGTTGGGGAACAGGGGGCACTGAAGCTTTCTTT
>NA|TRBJ2-1|once|TRBV5-1
CASSFSRGMTYNEQFF
TGCGCCAGCAGTTTTTCAAGGGGGATGACGTACAATGAGCAGTTCTTC
>TRBD1|TRBJ1-6|NA|TRBV5-4
CASSLGDSNSPLHF
TGTGCCAGCAGCTTGGGGGACAGTAATTCACCCCTCCACTTT
>NA|TRBJ2-3|NA|TRBV7-8
CASSPVVYTDTQYF
TGTGCCAGCAGCCCGGTCGTATACACAGATACGCAGTATTTT